These 28 T cell receptor beta chains were sequenced from one sample in a study of graft-versus-host responses after intestinal transplantation. Produced via immunoSEQ multiplex PCR; TCRdb's table is partial and in-frame only. In the table there are fewer than 75,000 clones, 85% to 90% of which are singletons. The input for sequencing was PBMCs, taken 26 days after transplant. The receptors come from a human patient who received an intestinal transplant, so some T cells may come from the graft donor.

This clone was observed once. This chain links TRBV6-1 with TRBJ1-1; D may be TRBD1 (6 bases). CDR1 and CDR2 from the germline V gene are MNHNS and SASEGT. CDR3 length: 16 amino acids. Trimming cost V 2 bases and J 1 base, with 14 bases left between them. The CDR3 is CASSESGGWGNTEAFF. CDR3 nucleotides: TGTGCCAGCAGTGAATCGGGGGGCTGGGGGAACACTGAAGCTTTCTTT.

The V gene is TRBV5-1, the J gene TRBJ2-3, with 9 bases identical to TRBD2. V shed 3 bases and J 6 bases; nucleotides not matched to a gene: 8. CDR1 SGHRS and CDR2 YFSETQ come from the germline V gene. This CDR3 region has 15 residues. The CDR3 reads CASSWGSGRSDTQYF. CDR3 DNA sequence: TGCGCCAGCAGCTGGGGCAGCGGGAGGTCCGATACGCAGTATTTT. The full variable domain, its missing parts supplied by reference TRBV5-1 and TRBJ2-3, is KAGVTQTPRYLIKTRGQQVTLSCSPISGHRSVSWYQQTPGQGLQFLFEYFSETQRNKGNFPGRFSGRQFSNSRSEMNVSTLELGDSALYLCASSWGSGRSDTQYFGPGTRLTVL.

The V gene is TRBV9, the J gene TRBJ1-3, with D tentatively TRBD1 (5 bases). Trimming left V 4 bases short and J 4 bases short, with 9 bases between. Germline lookup yields CDR1 SGDLS and CDR2 YYNGEE. This CDR3 region has 13 residues. The CDR3 region has the DNA TGTGCCAGCAGCTCCCGACAGGGAAACACCATATATTTT. Its protein is CASSSRQGNTIYF.

V usage is TRBV12-5 and J usage is TRBJ2-5, with D perhaps TRBD2 (5 bases). Trimming took off 0 bases at V and 7 bases at J, with 9 bases between the two ends. Germline-derived CDR1 and CDR2 are LGHNT and FRNRAP. The CDR3 has 13 residues. The CDR3 DNA reads as TGTGCTAGTGGTTTGGTAGGAGGCGCGACCCAGTACTTC. It encodes CASGLVGGATQYF.

This chain joins TRBV28 and TRBJ2-1, with D tentatively TRBD1 (5 bases). V was clipped by 6 bases and J by 6 bases, with 21 bases between them. Per the germline V gene, CDR1 is MDHEN and CDR2 is SYDVKM. This CDR3 has 16 residues. This chain's CDR3 is CASSTTRDPGGNEQFF. CDR3 nucleotide sequence: TGTGCCAGCAGCACAACCAGGGATCCCGGTGGCAATGAGCAGTTCTTC. Complete variable domain (other parts from reference TRBV28 and TRBJ2-1): DVKVTQSSRYLVKRTGEKVFLECVQDMDHENMFWYRQDPGLGLRLIYFSYDVKMKEKGDIPEGYSVSREKKERFSLILESASTNQTSMYLCASSTTRDPGGNEQFFGPGTRLTVL.

The V gene is TRBV7-6, the J gene TRBJ1-3; D ambiguous. V lost 5 bases, J lost 1 base, and 12 bases lay in between. CDR1 SGHVS and CDR2 FNYEAQ come from the germline V gene. The length of the CDR3 is 15 residues. The CDR3 region has the DNA TGTGCCAGCAGCCCAACGGGAGGTTCTGGAAACACCATATATTTT. This translates into CASSPTGGSGNTIYF.

Notes on this clone: The same CDR3 can be traced to other DNA sequences in this sample. The chain links TRBV27 to TRBJ2-1, with 10 bases that match TRBD2. V was pared by 2 bases and J by 2 bases, with 0 bases of the junction left unmatched. The CDR3 covers 15 residues. CDR1 is MNHEY and CDR2 is SMNVEV in the germline V gene (reference sequence). CDR3 region: CASSLLAGAYNEQFF. CDR3 nucleotides: TGTGCCAGCAGTTTACTAGCGGGGGCCTACAATGAGCAGTTCTTC.

In its sample, this clone was seen once. This chain links TRBV6-1 with TRBJ1-2, with D possibly matching TRBD1 (6 bases). V was shortened by 10 bases and J by 4 bases, with 16 bases between the two germline ends. The CDR3 runs 13 residues. Germline loops: CDR1 MNHNS, CDR2 SASEGT. CDR3 nucleotide sequence: TGTGCCATAACAGGGTTAGGAGCCTATGGCTACACCTTC. Its translation: CAITGLGAYGYTF.

This clone was seen only once. The V and J genes are TRBV5-1 and TRBJ2-3; D is possibly TRBD1 (6 bases). CDR1 is SGHRS and CDR2 is YFSETQ in the germline V gene. Between the trimmed V and J ends, which lost 0 bases and 0 bases, there was a span of 11 bases. The CDR3 is 16 amino acids. CDR3: CASSLARQASTDTQYF. The CDR3 nucleotides read TGCGCCAGCAGCTTGGCTCGACAGGCTAGCACAGATACGCAGTATTTT.

This clone has a single count. The rearrangement links TRBV11-3 to TRBJ2-5, with a possible D match to TRBD2 (5 bases). V was clipped by 2 bases and J by 3 bases, with 10 bases between them. The CDR3 runs to 14 residues. Germline loops: CDR1 SGHNT, CDR2 YENEEA. The CDR3 DNA follows: TGTGCCAGCAGCTTAACCGGGGAAGAAGAGACCCAGTACTTC. Amino acid sequence: CASSLTGEEETQYF.

V and J are TRBV6-5 and TRBJ2-3, with TRBD2 matching 10 bases. This CDR3 has 15 residues. With V trimmed by 9 bases and J by 2 bases, 8 bases remained unmatched. CDR1 is MNHEY and CDR2 is SVGAGI in the germline V gene. The CDR3 DNA sequence: TGTGCCAGTCAGACTAGCGGGCCGCCCACAGATACGCAGTATTTT. Translation gives CASQTSGPPTDTQYF.

The rearrangement links TRBV30 to TRBJ1-6; tentative D call: TRBD1 (5 bases). V lost 3 bases, J lost 7 bases, and 10 bases lay in between. The length of the CDR3 is 13 residues. The germline gives CDR1 GTSNPN, CDR2 SVGIG (reference sequence). CDR3 in DNA: TGTGCCTGGAGGCAGGGTCTAAATTCACCCCTCCACTTT. Translation: CAWRQGLNSPLHF. The full variable domain, rest sourced from reference TRBV30 and TRBJ1-6, is SQTIHQWPATLVQPVGSPLSLECTVEGTSNPNLYWYRQAAGRGLQLLFYSVGIGQISSEVPQNLSASRPQDRQFILSSKKLLLSDSGFYLCAWRQGLNSPLHFGNGTRLTVT.

This clone was recorded only once. At one boundary the junction diverges from the germline segment, which might be a read error. This chain links TRBV18 with TRBJ1-1; D is perhaps TRBD1 (6 bases). Germline values: CDR1 KGHSH, CDR2 LQKENI. The length of the CDR3 is 13 residues. CDR3 residues: CASSPQQGTEAFF. The DNA of the CDR3 is TGTGCCAGCTCGCCACAACAGGGAACTGAAGCTTTCTTT.

The chain is built from TRBV6-5 and TRBJ1-3, with TRBD1 as a possible D gene (5 bases). Germline loops: CDR1 MNHEY, CDR2 SVGAGI. Trimming shortened V by 0 bases and J by 6 bases, and 12 bases separated the two germline ends. The CDR3 consists of 15 residues. The CDR3 DNA reads TGTGCCAGCAGTTACTCAGGGGACTCCCTAAACACCATATATTTT. Translating it yields CASSYSGDSLNTIYF.

This rearrangement joins TRBV25-1 to TRBJ2-1; maybe TRBD1 (6 bases). This CDR3 comprises 14 residues. Germline V CDR1 and CDR2: MGHDK, SYGVNS. The V end lost 7 bases, the J end lost 8 bases, and 18 bases lay between the germline ends. The CDR3 bases are TGTGCCAGCACAGTGGCCCCAGGGGCGGATGAGCAGTTCTTC. Protein sequence: CASTVAPGADEQFF.

The chain couples TRBV7-3 to TRBJ2-3; 10 bases line up with TRBD1. Per germline, CDR1 SGHTA and CDR2 FQGTGA. Germline trimming cut 5 bases from V and 3 bases from J; bases unmatched to any gene: 5. This CDR3 spans 15 amino acids. The CDR3 DNA sequence: TGTGCCAGCAGCCCGGGACAGGGGTTGACAGATACGCAGTATTTT. Translating gives CASSPGQGLTDTQYF.

The chain combines TRBV28 with TRBJ1-6, with TRBD1 as a possible D gene (5 bases). The CDR3 runs to 15 residues. Per germline, CDR1 MDHEN and CDR2 SYDVKM. V lost 6 bases and J 9 bases, leaving 18 bases between the germline ends. CDR3 coding DNA: TGTGCCAGCAGGCCCGTCCGGGACGGGGGTTCACCCCTCCACTTT. This translates into CASRPVRDGGSPLHF.

The gene calls are TRBV13 and TRBJ2-7, with D tentatively TRBD1 (6 bases). Trimming pared 5 bases from V and 0 bases from J, leaving 14 bases between. The CDR3 length is 15 residues. Germline V gene data show CDR1 as PRHDT and CDR2 as FYEKMQ (reference sequence). CDR3 coding DNA: TGTGCCAGCAGCGACGGACAGAAAAGCTCCTACGAGCAGTACTTC. This codes for CASSDGQKSSYEQYF.

DNA for the CDR3: TGTGCCAGCAGCTTGTTCGGGGACTTTCAAGAGACCCAGTACTTC. It specifies CASSLFGDFQETQYF. The chain employs TRBV5-5 and TRBJ2-5, with TRBD2 as a possible D gene (6 bases). The germline V and J ends were trimmed by 1 base and 2 bases, with 12 bases remaining between them. Germline CDR1 SGHKS, CDR2 YYEKEE (reference sequence). CDR3 length: 15 amino acids. The variable domain in full, completed from reference TRBV5-5 and TRBJ2-5, reads DAGVTQSPTHLIKTRGQQVTLRCSPISGHKSVSWYQQVLGQGPQFIFQYYEKEERGRGNFPDRFSARQFPNYSSELNVNALLLGDSALYLCASSLFGDFQETQYFGPGTRLLVL.

V and J are TRBV5-4 and TRBJ2-7; 9 bases agree with TRBD2. The length of the CDR3 is 12 residues. Germline V CDR1 and CDR2: SGHNT, YYREEE (reference sequence). Trimming at V came to 2 bases and at J to 12 bases, leaving 6 bases not matched to a gene. The CDR3 DNA reads TGTGCCAGCAGCTTCTTAGCGGGAGAATGGTACGTC. This translates into CASSFLAGEWYV.

The rearrangement joins TRBV27 to TRBJ2-1; maybe TRBD2 (5 bases). Per the germline V gene, CDR1 is MNHEY and CDR2 is SMNVEV (reference sequence). The CDR3 is 13 amino acids. Deletions cut 5 bases from V and 6 bases from J, with 11 bases between. CDR3 sequence reads: CASSRGSVNEQFF. CDR3 coding DNA: TGTGCCAGCAGTCGAGGGAGTGTCAATGAGCAGTTCTTC.

The chain combines TRBV5-1 with TRBJ2-1; 8 nucleotides align to TRBD1. The germline gives CDR1 SGHRS, CDR2 YFSETQ. V lost 5 bases to trimming and J lost 0 bases; unmatched junction nucleotides: 7. This CDR3 contains 16 residues. The chain's CDR3 is CASRPTGDSSYNEQFF. The CDR3 nucleotides read TGCGCCAGCAGACCGACAGGGGACTCCTCCTACAATGAGCAGTTCTTC.

V usage is TRBV28 and J usage is TRBJ2-1; 13 bases match TRBD2. Trimming took 8 bases from V and 8 from J; bases not matched to a gene: 12. The CDR3 extends over 16 amino acids. The germline CDR1 and CDR2 sequences are MDHEN and SYDVKM. CDR3 sequence reads: CASVNLGLAGVYEQFF. The CDR3 DNA sequence: TGTGCCAGCGTAAACCTCGGACTAGCGGGAGTATATGAGCAGTTCTTC.

J is TRBJ1-5 and V is TRBV4-1; TRBD1 matches at 7 bases. The CDR3 is 16 residues long. Germline assignment: CDR1 MGHRA and CDR2 YSYEKL. With 5 bases clipped from V and 4 bases from J, the junction kept 11 bases outside the gene matches. The CDR3 DNA is TGCGCCAGCAGCTACGACCGGGACAGCCCTAATCAGCCCCAGCATTTT. Residues: CASSYDRDSPNQPQHF.

This clone has only one observation. This chain connects TRBV5-4 to TRBJ2-1, with 13 bases lining up with TRBD2. The CDR3 consists of 16 residues. The ends lost 5 bases at V and 8 bases at J; junction bases unmatched: 10. CDR1 and CDR2 (germline): SGHNT, YYREEE (reference sequence). The CDR3 loop is CASRPGLAGVRDEQFF. In nucleotides, the CDR3 is TGTGCCAGCAGACCCGGACTAGCGGGAGTTAGGGATGAGCAGTTCTTC.

The genes are TRBV13 and TRBJ2-5; 7 nucleotides agree with TRBD1. CDR3 length: 15 amino acids. With V trimmed by 3 bases and J by 4 bases, 8 bases remained unmatched. Germline CDR1 PRHDT, CDR2 FYEKMQ (reference sequence). This chain's CDR3 is CASSFDRAVRETQYF. The DNA for the CDR3 is TGTGCCAGCAGCTTTGACAGGGCGGTTCGAGAGACCCAGTACTTC.

The chain links TRBV13 to TRBJ1-6; TRBD1 agrees at 7 bases. The CDR3 contains 15 residues. Unmatched junction bases numbered 10, after V lost 5 bases and J lost 9 bases. The germline V gene has CDR1 PRHDT and CDR2 FYEKMQ (reference sequence). The CDR3 here is CASSPRTGVISPLHF. The CDR3 nucleotides are TGTGCCAGCAGCCCACGGACAGGTGTTATTTCACCCCTCCACTTT.

V and J are TRBV9 and TRBJ1-4, with 8 bases fitting TRBD1. The V and J ends lost 3 bases and 1 base, in that order; junction bases with no gene match: 5. Per the germline V gene, CDR1 is SGDLS and CDR2 is YYNGEE. The CDR3 consists of 16 residues. For the CDR3, the DNA is TGTGCCAGCAGCGCGTACGGGACAGGAACTAATGAAAAACTGTTTTTT. It yields the protein CASSAYGTGTNEKLFF.